A selection of T cell receptor beta chains follows, all from one sample in a study of T cells after yellow fever vaccination. TCRdb re-analysed the 5' RACE reads in MiXCR, keeping a single row per CDR3 protein. The sample includes under 700,000 distinct CDR3 sequences, approximately 16% of them seen just once. The sequencing used PBMCs, collected 5 days after the first yellow fever vaccination. These receptors were collected from a young man who received the YFV17D yellow fever vaccine. Each CDR3 is given with its conserved first and last residue.

j_gene | len | v_gene | CDR3aa
TRBJ1-5 | 13 | TRBV20-1 | CSATGANNQPQHF
TRBJ2-1 | 16 | TRBV4-2 | CASSQDKGGSYNEQFF
TRBJ1-6 | 15 | TRBV5-1 | CASSFRETYNSPLHF
TRBJ1-4 | 11 | TRBV30 | CAWGKNEKLFF
TRBJ1-1 | 15 | TRBV12-3/TRBV12-4 | CASSLTPAGNTEAFF
TRBJ2-5 | 14 | TRBV25-1 | CATRLAGDQETQYF
TRBJ2-1 | 16 | TRBV6-2/TRBV6-3 | CASSFAGGGGYNEQFF
TRBJ1-2 | 12 | TRBV20-1 | CSASMGLYGYTF
TRBJ1-1 | 13 | TRBV5-5 | CASSNDRNTEAFF
TRBJ1-1 | 13 | TRBV7-2 | CASSLAKYTEAFF
TRBJ2-2 | 17 | TRBV7-8 | CASNPEVRGVNTGELFF
TRBJ2-7 | 14 | TRBV5-1 | CASSITGQGGEQYF
TRBJ1-4 | 14 | TRBV12-3/TRBV12-4 | CASRQGPRYEKLFF
TRBJ1-5 | 18 | TRBV4-3 | CASSQDPYSPYSNQPQHF
TRBJ2-7 | 15 | TRBV6-2/TRBV6-3 | CASSPTLIDSGEQYF
TRBJ2-3 | 17 | TRBV9 | CASSGQKAGGFTDTQYF
TRBJ2-2 | 15 | TRBV12-3/TRBV12-4 | CASRGGTTYTGELFF
TRBJ2-7 | 15 | TRBV12-3/TRBV12-4 | CASSLGSSRSYEQYF
TRBJ1-6 | 14 | TRBV28 | CASRPGQSRGPLHF
TRBJ1-5 | 16 | TRBV2 | CASSGTGGYSNQPQHF
TRBJ1-6 | 18 | TRBV11-1 | CASSREKTGETYNSPLHF
TRBJ1-1 | 14 | TRBV5-1 | CASSLIDGSTEAFF
TRBJ2-4 | 12 | TRBV6-6 | CASIIQGNIQYF
TRBJ2-1 | 16 | TRBV18 | CASSPGGSDRNNEQFF
TRBJ1-5 | 12 | TRBV5-1 | CAGWRVNQPQHF
TRBJ1-2 | 17 | TRBV20-1 | CSARIQDPFRDTDGYTF
TRBJ2-1 | 15 | TRBV10-3 | CAISESTRSYNEQFF
TRBJ2-3 | 13 | TRBV7-2 | CASSTPSTDTQYF
TRBJ1-5 | 12 | TRBV12-3/TRBV12-4 | CASSGGGQPQHF
TRBJ1-2 | 13 | TRBV4-2 | CASSPGTGHGYTF
TRBJ2-2 | 14 | TRBV13 | CASSLKGAPGELFF
TRBJ2-3 | 13 | TRBV12-3/TRBV12-4 | CASTFLGTDTQYF
TRBJ2-3 | 14 | TRBV20-1 | CSARLLDSVDTQYF
TRBJ1-1 | 17 | TRBV6-2/TRBV6-3 | CASSYLRRAGLATEAFF
TRBJ1-6 | 18 | TRBV6-2/TRBV6-3 | CASSYSSPVLRYNSPLHF
TRBJ2-1 | 15 | TRBV7-2 | CASRRDRGAYNEQFF
TRBJ1-6 | 17 | TRBV7-8 | CASSPPGDRSYNSPLHF
TRBJ2-2 | 15 | TRBV4-1 | CASSQGGGNTGELFF
TRBJ2-1 | 13 | TRBV6-5 | CASSYGGFSEQFF
TRBJ1-2 | 16 | TRBV6-5 | CASSYEGQETNYGYTF